Shown below are 20 T cell receptor beta chains from a single sample sequenced in a study of response to subunit inactivated influenza vaccine. TCRdb redid the calling of the RT-PCR reads with MiXCR, one entry per CDR3 protein. The sample carries around 200,000 distinct CDR3 sequences, over 13% recorded once. The sequences come from CD8+ T cells sorted from PBMCs, collected 5 days after vaccination. The receptor source for this set is a man between 45 and 60 years old who received an inactivated influenza vaccine.

J is TRBJ2-5 and V is TRBV11-2; D is tentatively TRBD1 or TRBD2 (5 bases each). CDR1 is SGHAT, CDR2 FQNNGV, per germline. Trimming cost V 0 bases and J 2 bases, with 16 bases left between them. The CDR3 is made up of 17 amino acids. This CDR3 reads CASSLEGERVAQETQYF. In nucleotides, the CDR3 is TGTGCCAGCAGCTTAGAAGGGGAGAGGGTGGCACAAGAGACCCAGTACTTC.

The chain combines TRBV7-8 with TRBJ2-5; D uncertain. The CDR3 loop spans 15 amino acids. The V end lost 5 bases, the J end lost 2 bases, and 15 bases lay between the germline ends. Germline V CDR1 and CDR2: SGHVS, FQNEAQ. The CDR3 DNA reads TGTGCCAGCAGCCCATTGGTCGCTGCTCAAGAGACCCAGTACTTC. It yields the protein CASSPLVAAQETQYF.

The chain employs TRBV7-2 and TRBJ2-2; D could derive from TRBD1 or TRBD2 (5 bases each). V was pared by 5 bases and J by 7 bases, with 14 bases between. Germline V CDR1 and CDR2: SGHTA, FQGNSA. This CDR3 region has 14 residues. The CDR3: CASSRGLGGGELFF. The CDR3 nucleotides are TGTGCCAGCAGCCGAGGGCTTGGGGGCGGGGAGCTGTTTTTT.

The rearrangement uses TRBV12-3 or TRBV12-4 and TRBJ2-1; a possible D gene is TRBD2 (5 bases). The CDR3 is 15 amino acids. The V gene lost 0 bases and the J gene lost 4 bases, with 10 bases spanning the gap. CDR3 residues: CASSLARGLYNEQFF. CDR3 nucleotide sequence: TGTGCCAGCAGTTTAGCCCGGGGTCTGTACAATGAGCAGTTCTTC.

This clonotype was detected only a few times. The V and J genes are TRBV12-3 or TRBV12-4 and TRBJ2-1; 11 positions match TRBD2. V lost 3 bases and J lost 0; bases outside the gene matches: 4. The CDR3 is made up of 17 amino acids. For the CDR3, the DNA is TGTGCCAGCAGTTTGCTAGCGGGGGGCCGCTCCTACAATGAGCAGTTCTTC. The encoded protein is CASSLLAGGRSYNEQFF.

This clonotype was seen a handful of times. CDR3 in DNA: TGTGCCAGTAGTATTGGCACACCCGCCTACGAGCAGTACTTC. This gives the protein CASSIGTPAYEQYF. This sequence joins TRBV19 and TRBJ2-7; D is unclear. Germline CDR1 LNHDA, CDR2 SQIVND (reference sequence). This CDR3 spans 14 amino acids. The V gene lost 3 bases and the J gene lost 2 bases, with 11 bases spanning the gap.

This clonotype was seen at least ten times. The CDR3 loop reads CASSQEPRTSGSNEQFF. The CDR3 coding sequence is TGTGCCAGCAGCCAAGAACCCCGGACTAGCGGGAGCAATGAGCAGTTCTTC. This chain joins TRBV4-2 and TRBJ2-1; the match to TRBD2 covers 13 bases. The junction had 5 bases not matched to a gene; V was cut back by 0 bases and J by 6 bases. Looked up from germline, CDR1 is LGHNA and CDR2 is YNFKEQ. The CDR3 length is 17 residues.

This clonotype was recorded at least ten times. This chain uses TRBV27 with TRBJ2-1; D might be TRBD1 (5 bases). Per germline, CDR1 MNHEY and CDR2 SMNVEV (reference sequence). Deletions cut 2 bases from V and 7 bases from J, with 21 bases between. The CDR3 has 17 residues. CDR3 region: CASSLLGRDEIPNEQFF. In DNA form, the CDR3 reads TGTGCCAGCAGTTTACTCGGCAGGGATGAAATCCCAAATGAGCAGTTCTTC.

This rearrangement joins TRBV11-2 to TRBJ2-7; possibly TRBD1 or TRBD2 for D (5 bases each). The CDR3 runs 14 residues. Trimming pared 7 bases from V and 3 bases from J, leaving 16 bases between. In germline, CDR1 is SGHAT, CDR2 FQNNGV. The CDR3 DNA follows: TGTGCCAGCACCTGGGGTGGGGGATTCTACGAGCAGTACTTC. Translation: CASTWGGGFYEQYF.

The chain employs TRBV6-2 or TRBV6-3 and TRBJ2-1; D unclear. Germline CDR1 is MNHEY and CDR2 is SVGEGT. The CDR3 is 12 amino acids. V was cut by 7 bases and J by 6 bases, with 10 bases left in between. The CDR3 DNA is TGTGCCAGCACCCGTCCCGGCAATGAGCAGTTCTTC. Translation gives CASTRPGNEQFF.

This clonotype occurred a few times. CDR3: CASSYASPNTEAFF. CDR3 nucleotides: TGTGCCAGCAGTTACGCCTCCCCGAACACTGAAGCTTTCTTT. V gene TRBV6-5 combines with J gene TRBJ1-1, with D unclear. This CDR3 has 14 residues. Germline V gives CDR1 MNHEY, CDR2 SVGAGI. V was cut by 2 bases and J by 1 base, with 8 bases left in between.

Many counts were recorded for this clonotype. The chain employs TRBV5-5 and TRBJ2-7, with TRBD2 matching over 9 bases. Losses at the gene ends were 2 bases for V and 3 bases for J; bases not matched to a gene: 3. Germline loops: CDR1 SGHKS, CDR2 YYEKEE (reference sequence). CDR3 size: 14 residues. The chain's CDR3 is CASSFRGGGYEQYF. DNA of the CDR3: TGTGCCAGCAGCTTCCGCGGGGGGGGCTACGAGCAGTACTTC.

The rearrangement joins TRBV20-1 to TRBJ2-7; 7 positions match TRBD1. Germline CDR1 DFQATT, CDR2 SNEGSKA (reference sequence). CDR3 size: 16 residues. V was pared by 0 bases and J by 3 bases, with 11 bases of the junction left unmatched. CDR3 coding DNA: TGCAGTGCTAGAGATCCGGGACAGCCGGCGGTCTACGAGCAGTACTTC. Translation gives CSARDPGQPAVYEQYF.

V gene TRBV9 combines with J gene TRBJ2-3; 7 nucleotides match TRBD1. V was clipped by 4 bases and J by 3 bases; unmatched bases: 8. The CDR3 sequence is 15 residues long. Germline V gene sequence: CDR1 SGDLS, CDR2 YYNGEE. The CDR3 region has the DNA TGTGCCAGCAGCCCGCCGGACAGGTGGACAGATACGCAGTATTTT. This gives the protein CASSPPDRWTDTQYF. The whole variable domain, filled in from reference TRBV9 and TRBJ2-3, reads DSGVTQTPKHLITATGQRVTLRCSPRSGDLSVYWYQQSLDQGLQFLIQYYNGEERAKGNILERFSAQQFPDLHSELNLSSLELGDSALYFCASSPPDRWTDTQYFGPGTRLTVL.

J is TRBJ2-7 and V is TRBV27; TRBD1 matches 7 bases. The J segment lost 4 bases and the V segment lost 3 bases, leaving 12 bases of the junction unmatched. This CDR3 has 16 amino acids. Per germline, CDR1 MNHEY and CDR2 SMNVEV (reference sequence). CDR3 DNA: TGTGCCAGCAGTTTTCTAAGTGGGGACAGCCCATACGAGCAGTACTTC. It encodes CASSFLSGDSPYEQYF.

This clonotype appeared a few times. The chain is built from TRBV7-8 and TRBJ2-5, with D possibly called TRBD1 or TRBD2 (5 bases each). CDR1 and CDR2 (germline): SGHVS, FQNEAQ. This CDR3 has 14 amino acids. Trimming left V 2 bases short and J 5 bases short, with 12 bases between. For the CDR3, the DNA is TGTGCCAGCAGCTTACAAGAGGGGTGGGAGACCCAGTACTTC. It encodes CASSLQEGWETQYF. The full variable domain, completed using reference TRBV7-8 and TRBJ2-5, is GAGVSQSPRYKVAKRGQDVALRCDPISGHVSLFWYQQALGQGPEFLTYFQNEAQLDKSGLPSDRFFAERPEGSVSTLKIQRTQQEDSAVYLCASSLQEGWETQYFGPGTRLLVL.

This clonotype showed up many times. The V and J genes are TRBV5-1 and TRBJ2-7; 8 nucleotides align to TRBD1. This CDR3 has 15 residues. Germline V gene lookup returns CDR1 SGHRS and CDR2 YFSETQ. The J segment lost 3 bases and the V segment lost 1 base, leaving 6 bases of the junction unmatched. CDR3 DNA: TGCGCCAGCAGCTTGATTCAGGGGGCATACTACGAGCAGTACTTC. As protein: CASSLIQGAYYEQYF.

V gene TRBV2 combines with J gene TRBJ2-1, with a tentative D call TRBD2 (6 bases). V was shortened by 6 bases and J by 4 bases, with 19 bases between the two germline ends. The CDR3 runs 16 residues. Germline V gives CDR1 SNHLY, CDR2 FYNNEI. In DNA, the CDR3 is TGTGCCAGCAGACCTCCGGGGGAGCCTCTATACAATGAGCAGTTCTTC. Its translation is CASRPPGEPLYNEQFF.

In its sample, this clonotype was seen many times. The V call is TRBV27, the J call TRBJ2-1; TRBD1 agrees at 9 bases. Trimming cost V 7 bases and J 6 bases; bases outside gene matches: 7. In germline, CDR1 is MNHEY, CDR2 SMNVEV (reference sequence). CDR3 length equals 14 residues. CDR3 bases: TGTGCCAGCACGACGGGACAGGGACGCAATGAGCAGTTCTTC. Its translation: CASTTGQGRNEQFF.

This clonotype turned up a few times. The J gene is TRBJ2-7, the V gene TRBV25-1, with a tentative D call TRBD2 (5 bases). This CDR3 contains 13 residues. Germline V lookup: CDR1 MGHDK, CDR2 SYGVNS. Trimming cost V 10 bases and J 1 base, with 14 bases left between them. This chain's CDR3 is CAKAGISSYEQYF. DNA for the CDR3: TGTGCCAAAGCCGGGATTTCTTCCTACGAGCAGTACTTC.